This TCR beta chain is drawn from a study of blood T cells in healthy people across ages. Then a second PCR, running roughly 7 to 11 cycles, was carried out with a sample-barcoded 5' primer and a J-beta primer mix. Each TCR beta cDNA got a 12-nucleotide random molecular identifier. Any given sample supplied a minimum of 3 million CDR3-containing paired-end reads. TCRdb called the 5' RACE reads again in MiXCR, with one record for every CDR3 protein. Among about 830,000 distinct CDR3 sequences listed, approximately 65% were seen once. Caucasian, healthy and from Russia, the donors were aged between about 6 and 90. General study results and limits: Both naive CD4+ cell counts and diversity were greater in long-lived donors than in aged donors.

Comments on this clonotype: Its cognate antigen is unknown.

The CDR3 has 15 residues. V lost 4 bases to trimming and J lost 4 bases, with 14 bases between them. CDR1 and CDR2 (germline): SQVTM, ANQGSEA. This chain links TRBV29-1 with TRBJ2-6, with D tentatively TRBD1 (6 bases). Sequences were obtained from blood. The receptor comes from a man in his thirties or forties in good health. The DNA of the CDR3 is TGCAGCGTTGCTGACAGGCCCCACGGGGCCAACGTCCTGACTTTC. Encoded protein: CSVADRPHGANVLTF.